This TCR beta chain was sequenced during a study of blood T cell repertoires in COVID-19. The method was immunoSEQ multiplex PCR; TCRdb's version includes in-frame clones alone and lacks a portion of them. The repertoire consists of 210,000 or so clones, with around 82% occurring once and the leading ten covering under 4.5%. The CDR3 runs 11 residues. Participants were aged about 18 to 89 years, lived in over 20 US areas, and enrolled virtually. This rearrangement joins TRBV21-1 to TRBJ1-1. TRBV21-1 is a pseudogene locus. Material: PBMCs or T cells enriched from blood (not recorded which). The sequence derives from a man aged 30 to 39 with acute COVID-19. CDR3 DNA sequence: TGTGCCAGCAGCAAGAAGCTCGGAGCTTTCTTT. Translating it yields CASSKKLGAFF.